A selection of T cell receptor beta chains follows, all from one sample in a study of identical twins. One entry per CDR3 protein, called by TCRdb with MiXCR from the 5' RACE reads. The data contain fewer than 350,000 distinct CDR3 sequences, approximately 8.5% of them singletons. The sample was also reused in another study, on yellow fever vaccine responses in identical twins.

Sequenced material: memory (CD45RO+) T cells sorted from blood. Receptor source: a woman aged 18-29 years in good health. Each CDR3 is given with its conserved first and last residue. Clone size, where shown, is once, few, many, or a class for clones that have expanded.

v_call,cdr3_length,clone_size,cdr3_aa
TRBV6-5,14,few,CASSFDFMNTEAFF
TRBV2,15,many,CASSPSGGNTGELFF
TRBV12-3/TRBV12-4,14,many,CASSFVWNTGELFF
TRBV27,16,many,CASSRAFTPYNQPQHF
TRBV2,13,once,CASSEAEKKTQYF
TRBV10-3,13,many,CAIRNREISEQFF
TRBV7-2,15,few,CASSSYPASPYEQYF
TRBV27,15,-,CASTESGLVTMTQYF
TRBV19,16,many,CASSTEQGQDFYGYTF
TRBV2,12,-,CASGEELNEQFF
TRBV7-8,14,few,CASSLVSGSNEQFF
TRBV15,17,few,CATSTRTGGLVGDTQYF
TRBV29-1,14,many,CSVEPASARSEQFF
TRBV5-1,16,-,CASSSGDRGSTGELFF
TRBV24-1,15,few,CATSDLAGAPDTQYF
TRBV7-2,14,-,CASSLAGEYNEQCF
TRBV12-3/TRBV12-4,17,many,CASSLWGLAVNTDTQYF
TRBV20-1,14,many,CSARPTSVVETQYF
TRBV6-1,15,-,CASSESAFSYNEQFF
TRBV5-1,16,-,CASSPTARGASETQYF
TRBV12-3/TRBV12-4,14,many,CASRYDGTRDGYTF
TRBV12-3/TRBV12-4,14,many,CASSSWTGQDTQYF
TRBV12-3/TRBV12-4,15,many,CASSLVGSYTGELFF
TRBV7-6,16,many,CASSFLAGGPRNEQFF
TRBV2,15,few,CASSQSGTGGTEAFF
TRBV10-2,14,-,CASGTGVVNTEAFF
TRBV19,13,-,CASLGYPGDEQFF
TRBV6-1,15,-,CASSELGQGSTEAFF
TRBV6-5,15,-,CASSYAAGGVYEQYF
TRBV18,15,few,CASSPGMGQNTEAFF
TRBV11-2,14,few,CASSLRDRSYEQYF
TRBV6-5,17,few,CASSYSRGRGQSYEQYF
TRBV5-1,14,many,CASSSRTGPSEQYF
TRBV6-1,15,-,CASSGTGAPNTEAFF
TRBV12-3/TRBV12-4,11,many,CASTQIGEQFF
TRBV6-1,14,few,CASRSTGGAYEQYF
TRBV25-1,16,-,CASSEGVLAELDTQYF
TRBV10-3,13,-,CAIGRSGNNEQFF
TRBV11-3,15,few,CASSLQALGYNEQFF